These 10 T cell receptor beta chains originate from one sample sequenced in a study of CXCR3-negative and CXCR3-positive naive CD8 T cells. Libraries of TRB cDNA were made by 5' RACE and carried UMIs. TCRdb reanalyzed the 5' RACE reads, giving one entry per CDR3 protein sequence and no DNA. The sample has about 5,000 distinct CDR3 sequences. Notes on the study in general: Hydrophobicity of TRB CDR3s was greater in CXCR3-positive naive cells than in CXCR3-negative naive cells.

No antigens are known for them. What was sequenced was naive CXCR3+ CD8+ T cells from blood. Described subset: CD45RO-CCR7+CD27+CD95- naive CD8+ T cells expressing CXCR3 (TNR3+). These receptor sequences come from a human donor in good health. Some clones in this sample may be carry-over from other donors' samples.

Judged by frequency, this clonotype is medium-sized. The chain couples TRBV15 to TRBJ2-1; TCRdb names TRBD1, which stays unverified in the absence of DNA. Germline V gives CDR1 LNHNV, CDR2 YYDKDF (reference sequence). The CDR3 contains 16 residues. This chain's CDR3 is CATRSLRTGGLNEQFF.

The chain joins TRBV19 to TRBJ2-7. Germline V gene data show CDR1 as LNHDA and CDR2 as SQIVND (reference sequence). The CDR3 totals 14 residues. Here the CDR3 reads CASSITSRSYEQYF.

Measured by frequency, this clonotype is medium-sized. V gene TRBV29-1 combines with J gene TRBJ2-1. The CDR3 sequence is 15 residues long. The V gene's germline CDR1 is SQVTM and CDR2 ANQGSEA. The CDR3 sequence is CSVEFMSASYNEQFF.

This clonotype is classed as medium-sized by frequency. The chain uses TRBV18 and TRBJ2-5; TCRdb selects TRBD1, and the lack of DNA leaves this call unchecked. This CDR3 spans 15 amino acids. Germline CDR1 and CDR2: KGHSH and LQKENI. The chain's CDR3 is CASSPPTGAQETQYF.

V usage is TRBV10-2 and J usage is TRBJ2-7; TCRdb calls TRBD2, which cannot be checked without DNA. Germline values: CDR1 WSHSY, CDR2 SAAADI. CDR3 length: 12 amino acids. This CDR3 reads CASGRRLSEQYF.

This clonotype counts as medium-sized by frequency. The rearrangement uses TRBV11-3 and TRBJ2-1; there is no DNA to check the TCRdb D call of TRBD2. Germline V CDR1 and CDR2: SGHNT, YENEEA. The CDR3 extends over 16 amino acids. This chain's CDR3 is CASSPPGTSRYNEQFF.

Considering frequency, this clonotype is medium-sized. The chain couples TRBV6-2 or TRBV6-3 to TRBJ1-1; as DNA is missing, the TRBD1 call by TCRdb cannot be tested. The CDR3 consists of 16 residues. Germline assignment: CDR1 MNHEY and CDR2 SVGEGT. The CDR3 sequence: CASSYRTGQGDTEAFF.

This clonotype shows up as medium-sized by frequency. The chain carries TRBV5-6 and TRBJ1-2; the TCRdb D gene call, TRBD1, has no DNA to confirm it. The CDR3 is 13 residues long. From germline, CDR1 is SGHDT and CDR2 YYEEEE. The CDR3 sequence is CASSPGAGYGYTF.

The CDR3 region is CASSPDPGSDIQYF. The chain has TRBV18 and TRBJ2-4. Germline V gene lookup returns CDR1 KGHSH and CDR2 LQKENI. This CDR3 comprises 14 residues.

This clonotype is labeled medium-sized based on frequency. This chain joins TRBV7-9 and TRBJ2-5; absent DNA, TCRdb's TRBD1 call cannot be checked. CDR1 and CDR2 (germline): SEHNR, FQNEAQ (reference sequence). The CDR3 is 17 amino acids. CDR3: CASSLPRRGDPKETQYF.